Below, one T cell receptor (beta chain) is given with its context. Other DNA sequences from this sample encode an identical CDR3 as well. The protocol was immunoSEQ multiplex PCR, while the TCRdb copy is restricted to in-frame clones and leaves out a portion. In the table there are more than 1 million clones, 78% of which are singletons. The data derive from a study of shared clonotypes between healthy human individuals. The authors divided CD4+ cells into CD45RA+ naive and CD45RA-negative memory subsets. Trimming removed 3 bases from V and 3 bases from J, with 5 bases in between. Looked up from germline, CDR1 is KGHSH and CDR2 is LQKENI. The CDR3 runs to 12 residues.

Specimen: memory CD4+ T cells from PBMCs. Noted subset: CD45RA-negative fraction. This sequence originates from a man between 18 and 35 years old in good health. Some clones in this sample may be carry-over from other donors' samples. The chain joins TRBV18 to TRBJ2-5, with D uncertain. CDR3 sequence reads: CASSPGEETQYF. CDR3 DNA sequence: TGTGCCAGCTCACCGGGCGAAGAGACCCAGTACTTC. The full variable domain, completed using reference TRBV18 and TRBJ2-5, is NAGVMQNPRHLVRRRGQEARLRCSPMKGHSHVYWYRQLPEEGLKFMVYLQKENIIDESGMPKERFSAEFPKEGPSILRIQQVVRGDSAAYFCASSPGEETQYFGPGTRLLVL.